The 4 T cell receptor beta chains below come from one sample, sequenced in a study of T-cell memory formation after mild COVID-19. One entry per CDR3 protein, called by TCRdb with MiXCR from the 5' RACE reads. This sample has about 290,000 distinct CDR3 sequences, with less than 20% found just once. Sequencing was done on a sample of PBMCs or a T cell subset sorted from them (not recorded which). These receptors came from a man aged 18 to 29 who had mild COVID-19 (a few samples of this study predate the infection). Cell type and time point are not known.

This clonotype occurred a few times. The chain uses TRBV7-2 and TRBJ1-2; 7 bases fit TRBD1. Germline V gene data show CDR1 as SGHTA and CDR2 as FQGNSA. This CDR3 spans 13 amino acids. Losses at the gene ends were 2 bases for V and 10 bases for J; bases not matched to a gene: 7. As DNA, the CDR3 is TGTGCCAGCAGCTTAAGCCGGGACAGCACCTACACCTTC. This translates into CASSLSRDSTYTF.

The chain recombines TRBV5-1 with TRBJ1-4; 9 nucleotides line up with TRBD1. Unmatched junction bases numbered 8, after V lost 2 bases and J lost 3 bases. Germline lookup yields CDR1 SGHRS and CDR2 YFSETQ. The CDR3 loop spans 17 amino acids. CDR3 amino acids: CASSFGNRGRANEKLFF. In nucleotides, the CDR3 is TGCGCCAGCAGCTTTGGAAACAGGGGGCGGGCTAATGAAAAACTGTTTTTT.

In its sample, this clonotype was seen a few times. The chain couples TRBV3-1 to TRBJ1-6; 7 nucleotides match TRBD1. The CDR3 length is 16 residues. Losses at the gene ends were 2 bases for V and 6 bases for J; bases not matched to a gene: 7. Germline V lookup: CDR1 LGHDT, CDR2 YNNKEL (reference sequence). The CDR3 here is CASSQWDRVTNSPLHF. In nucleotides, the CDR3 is TGTGCCAGCAGCCAATGGGACAGAGTAACTAATTCACCCCTCCACTTT.

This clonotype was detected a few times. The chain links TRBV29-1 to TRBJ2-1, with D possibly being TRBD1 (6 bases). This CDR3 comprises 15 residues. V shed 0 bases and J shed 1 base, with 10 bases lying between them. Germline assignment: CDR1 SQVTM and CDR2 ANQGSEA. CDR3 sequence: CSVEDERGSYNEQFF. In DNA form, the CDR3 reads TGCAGCGTTGAAGATGAAAGGGGGTCCTACAATGAGCAGTTCTTC.